This T cell receptor beta chain was identified in a study of CD4+ T cells in melanoma. Study-level findings and limits: A reported correlation linked neoantigen-specific CD4+ T cells to CD8+, macrophage and B cell function. Reportedly, melanoma neoantigen-specific CD4+ T cells showed varied differentiation states.

With regard to this clone: Antigen unknown.

The CDR3 covers 14 residues. CDR1 is SGHRS and CDR2 is YFSETQ in the germline V gene. V lost 5 bases, J lost 8 bases, and 8 bases stayed unmatched. The method was immunoSEQ multiplex PCR; TCRdb's version includes in-frame clones alone and lacks a portion of them. The sample shows roughly 9,800 clones, under 65% of them seen only once. Sequencing was carried out using cells from a culture (not recorded whether cultured in vitro). The TCR comes from a human donor with melanoma. The chain couples TRBV5-1 to TRBJ2-1, with 9 bases fitting TRBD2. The CDR3 loop reads CASRLNSGGYEQFF. The CDR3 nucleotides read TGCGCCAGCAGGCTCAATAGCGGGGGCTATGAGCAGTTCTTC.